This entry lists 32 T cell receptor beta chains sequenced from one sample in a study of control samples from healthy donors and cancer patients. Using immunoSEQ multiplex PCR, the repertoire was profiled, and TCRdb retains in-frame clones only, with some absent. The data hold approximately 110,000 clones, with less than 95% observed a single time. The sequencing sample was made of blood. These receptors were taken from a human donor in good health. The donor label of this sample is uncertain.

The chain is built from TRBV12-5 and TRBJ1-4; 7 nucleotides match TRBD1. Germline trimming cut 3 bases from V and 2 bases from J; bases unmatched to any gene: 9. The length of the CDR3 is 17 residues. Germline V gene sequence: CDR1 LGHNT, CDR2 FRNRAP. The CDR3, as DNA: TGTGCTAGTGGTTTTACAGGGGTCGGGGCGACTAATGAAAAACTGTTTTTT. Translated, it gives CASGFTGVGATNEKLFF.

The V call is TRBV10-2, the J call TRBJ2-7, with a possible D match to TRBD1 (6 bases). Germline assignment: CDR1 WSHSY and CDR2 SAAADI. The V end was cut by 4 bases, the J end by 7 bases, with 11 bases between. CDR3 size: 12 residues. CDR3 sequence reads: CASSGGRREQYF. CDR3 in DNA: TGCGCCAGCAGTGGGGGGCGGCGGGAGCAGTACTTC.

The CDR3 sequence: CASIRRGSDSPLHF. CDR3 DNA sequence: TGTGCCAGCATACGTCGGGGGTCGGATTCACCCCTCCACTTT. The V gene is TRBV6-6, the J gene TRBJ1-6, with a tentative D call TRBD1 (5 bases). CDR3 length: 14 residues. Germline V gene data show CDR1 as MNHNY and CDR2 as SVGAGI (reference sequence). V lost 7 bases, J lost 8 bases, and 15 bases lay in between.

This chain joins TRBV7-8 and TRBJ1-2; no clear D gene. CDR1 SGHVS and CDR2 FQNEAQ come from the germline V gene. The ends were cut back, 2 bases at V and 4 bases at J, with 11 bases in the middle. The CDR3 consists of 14 residues. The CDR3 region is CASSLRETSYGYTF. CDR3 DNA sequence: TGTGCCAGCAGCTTAAGGGAGACCTCCTATGGCTACACCTTC.

The rearrangement joins TRBV4-1 to TRBJ1-5; weak D call: TRBD1 (5 bases). CDR1 MGHRA and CDR2 YSYEKL come from the germline V gene. Trimming cost V 4 bases and J 4 bases, with 14 bases left between them. This CDR3 comprises 15 residues. CDR3 residues: CASSPSEQANQPQHF. The DNA for the CDR3 is TGCGCCAGCAGCCCGAGCGAACAGGCGAATCAGCCCCAGCATTTT.

This clone was seen ten or more times. Other DNA sequences in the sample encode the same CDR3. V and J are TRBV6-5 and TRBJ1-6, with D possibly TRBD1 on 5 matching bases. V was clipped by 11 bases and J by 11 bases, with 19 bases between them. CDR3 length equals 13 residues. Germline assignment: CDR1 MNHEY and CDR2 SVGAGI. In DNA, the CDR3 is TGTGCCGGGGGTGGAGGGGACGGGACACCCCTCCACTTT. Protein: CAGGGGDGTPLHF.

CDR3 coding DNA: TGTGCCACCAGCAGAGACGGGCTCTATGGCTACACCTTC. Translation gives CATSRDGLYGYTF. The rearrangement joins TRBV15 to TRBJ1-2; unclear D gene. CDR3 length: 13 residues. Trimming cost V 0 bases and J 4 bases, with 6 bases left between them. Germline CDR1 LNHNV, CDR2 YYDKDF (reference sequence). The variable domain in full, with the rest retrieved from reference TRBV15 and TRBJ1-2, is DAMVIQNPRYQVTQFGKPVTLSCSQTLNHNVMYWYQQKSSQAPKLLFHYYDKDFNNEADTPDNFQSRRPNTSFCFLDIRSPGLGDTAMYLCATSRDGLYGYTFGSGTRLTVV.

This chain connects TRBV5-1 to TRBJ2-7, with TRBD1 as a possible D gene (5 bases). Germline CDR1 SGHRS, CDR2 YFSETQ. Trimming left V 3 bases short and J 0 bases short, with 13 bases between. The CDR3 totals 15 residues. The DNA for the CDR3 is TGCGCCAGCAGCTCCGCTAGGGGAAGCTCCTACGAGCAGTACTTC. This gives the protein CASSSARGSSYEQYF.

The chain has TRBV4-2 and TRBJ2-1; TRBD2 matches 16 bases. Looked up from germline, CDR1 is LGHNA and CDR2 is YNFKEQ. The CDR3 totals 17 residues. Trimming removed 4 bases from V and 6 bases from J; junction bases left unmatched: 6. Here the CDR3 reads CASSPGLAGGPGNEQFF. In DNA, the CDR3 is TGTGCCAGCAGCCCGGGACTAGCGGGGGGGCCGGGCAATGAGCAGTTCTTC.

This clone was seen a single time. The J gene is TRBJ1-2, the V gene TRBV21-1; the D call of TRBD1 is as the table states it, not checked on the DNA. TRBV21-1 is listed as a pseudogene. This CDR3 is 17 amino acids long. CDR3 region: CASTRKKGNRAHYGYTF. As DNA, the CDR3 is TGTGCCAGCACCAGAAAAAAGGGGAACAGGGCCCACTATGGCTACACCTTC.

The genes are TRBV6-1 and TRBJ2-7; 8 nucleotides match TRBD1. The germline CDR1 and CDR2 sequences are MNHNS and SASEGT. J was trimmed by 6 bases and V by 3 bases; bases with no gene match: 4. The CDR3 has 13 residues. CDR3 amino acids: CASSDGRGREQYF. The CDR3 bases are TGTGCCAGCAGTGACGGCAGGGGGCGCGAGCAGTACTTC.

This sequence joins TRBV5-1 and TRBJ1-1; no clear D gene. The V gene's germline CDR1 is SGHRS and CDR2 YFSETQ. The V end was cut by 4 bases, the J end by 2 bases, with 18 bases between. The CDR3 spans 16 residues. CDR3 nucleotide sequence: TGCGCCAGCAGCACCCACTTTAAAAACAGCAACACTGAAGCTTTCTTT. Translating gives CASSTHFKNSNTEAFF.

V and J are TRBV6-1 and TRBJ2-6; no firm D call. CDR1 is MNHNS and CDR2 is SASEGT in the germline V gene. Trimming left V 1 base short and J 6 bases short, with 10 bases between. This CDR3 has 15 residues. DNA for the CDR3: TGTGCCAGCAGTGAAGTACATGGAGTGGCCAACGTCCTGACTTTC. Encoded protein: CASSEVHGVANVLTF.

V and J are TRBV5-1 and TRBJ2-1; D gene ambiguous. Germline V gene sequence: CDR1 SGHRS, CDR2 YFSETQ. CDR3 length equals 12 residues. The ends were cut back, 4 bases at V and 12 bases at J, with 14 bases in the middle. The CDR3 nucleotides are TGCGCCAGCAGCACACAAGGAGAGGTGCAGTTCTTC. Translated, it gives CASSTQGEVQFF.

V and J are TRBV5-1 and TRBJ2-3, with D uncertain. The CDR3 is 15 amino acids. Germline CDR1 is SGHRS and CDR2 is YFSETQ. Deletions cut 3 bases from V and 3 bases from J, with 14 bases between. The CDR3 here is CASSSAGTKTDTQYF. The CDR3 DNA follows: TGCGCCAGCAGCTCGGCCGGAACCAAAACAGATACGCAGTATTTT.

The rearrangement joins TRBV12-3 or TRBV12-4 to TRBJ2-1; D remains unclear. V gave up 2 bases and J gave up 3 bases, with 5 bases separating them. The CDR3 length is 13 residues. CDR3 protein: CASSLQIYNEQFF. DNA of the CDR3: TGTGCCAGCAGTTTACAGATCTACAATGAGCAGTTCTTC.

The V and J genes are TRBV7-2 and TRBJ2-2, with TRBD2 as a possible D gene (5 bases). Germline-derived CDR1 and CDR2 are SGHTA and FQGNSA. The CDR3 covers 18 residues. V lost 4 bases and J lost 2, with 20 bases in between. The chain's CDR3 is CASSSRYQVGVNTGELFF. The CDR3 nucleotides read TGTGCCAGCAGCTCTCGATACCAGGTCGGGGTAAACACCGGGGAGCTGTTTTTT.

CDR3 residues: CASSFGLAGGGTDTQYF. CDR3 nucleotide sequence: TGTGCCAGCAGTTTCGGACTAGCGGGGGGGGGCACAGATACGCAGTATTTT. The rearrangement uses TRBV27 and TRBJ2-3; TRBD2 matches 15 bases. Germline CDR1 and CDR2: MNHEY and SMNVEV (reference sequence). The CDR3 is 17 amino acids. The junction had 2 bases not matched to a gene; V was cut back by 3 bases and J by 1 base.

A single count supports this clone. The gene calls are TRBV10-3 and TRBJ1-2; 10 bases fit TRBD1. Germline loops: CDR1 ENHRY, CDR2 SYGVKD. The CDR3 totals 14 residues. Trimming at V came to 2 bases and at J to 6 bases, leaving 3 bases not matched to a gene. The CDR3 here is CAISEEDRGHGYTF. The CDR3 DNA reads TGTGCCATCAGTGAGGAAGACAGGGGGCATGGCTACACCTTC.

The chain recombines TRBV15 with TRBJ1-3, with TRBD1 matching over 7 bases. V shed 3 bases and J 0 bases; nucleotides not matched to a gene: 8. Germline CDR1 reads LNHNV; CDR2 reads YYDKDF (reference sequence). The CDR3 covers 17 residues. The CDR3: CATSRERQGFSGNTIYF. CDR3 DNA: TGTGCCACCAGCAGGGAACGACAGGGATTCTCTGGAAACACCATATATTTT.

The genes are TRBV25-1 and TRBJ2-7; 9 bases match TRBD1. Germline V CDR1 and CDR2: MGHDK, SYGVNS. V was pared by 2 bases and J by 4 bases, with 15 bases of the junction left unmatched. This CDR3 is 18 amino acids long. The CDR3 protein is CASSETGQGSTLIYEQYF. In DNA form, the CDR3 reads TGTGCCAGCAGTGAAACCGGACAGGGGTCCACATTGATATACGAGCAGTACTTC.

This clone was seen a single time. This rearrangement joins TRBV19 to TRBJ1-2; D is perhaps TRBD1 (6 bases). Trimming cost V 4 bases and J 4 bases, with 10 bases left between them. Germline loops: CDR1 LNHDA, CDR2 SQIVND (reference sequence). The CDR3 runs 13 residues. The CDR3 is CASSNGQRYGYTF. DNA of the CDR3: TGTGCCAGTAGTAATGGACAGCGCTATGGCTACACCTTC.

The V gene is TRBV11-2, the J gene TRBJ1-1; D call uncertain. The ends were cut back, 2 bases at V and 6 bases at J, with 19 bases in the middle. This CDR3 is 16 amino acids long. In germline, CDR1 is SGHAT, CDR2 FQNNGV. For the CDR3, the DNA is TGTGCCAGCAGCTTATTAACCTTCCGGGAGTACGCTGAAGCTTTCTTT. This encodes CASSLLTFREYAEAFF.

The chain carries TRBV2 and TRBJ1-1; D call uncertain. CDR1 and CDR2 from the germline V gene are SNHLY and FYNNEI. The CDR3 consists of 18 residues. Between the trimmed V and J ends, which lost 6 bases and 1 base, there was a span of 24 bases. CDR3 protein: CASSETLRTPLKNTEAFF. The CDR3 bases are TGTGCCAGCAGCGAAACATTAAGGACTCCCTTGAAGAACACTGAAGCTTTCTTT.

The rearrangement uses TRBV5-1 and TRBJ2-2, with D unclear. The germline gives CDR1 SGHRS, CDR2 YFSETQ. This CDR3 has 15 residues. Trimming cost V 0 bases and J 3 bases, with 9 bases left between them. The chain's CDR3 is CASSLGRVDTGELFF. CDR3 DNA: TGCGCCAGCAGCTTGGGCCGGGTAGACACCGGGGAGCTGTTTTTT.

The V and J genes are TRBV30 and TRBJ1-4, with D unresolved. The germline CDR1 and CDR2 sequences are GTSNPN and SVGIG (reference sequence). CDR3 length: 12 amino acids. V lost 4 bases, J lost 2 bases, and 5 bases lay in between. CDR3: CAWTRTNEKLFF. The CDR3 nucleotides are TGTGCCTGGACCAGGACTAATGAAAAACTGTTTTTT. The whole variable domain, filled in from reference TRBV30 and TRBJ1-4, reads SQTIHQWPATLVQPVGSPLSLECTVEGTSNPNLYWYRQAAGRGLQLLFYSVGIGQISSEVPQNLSASRPQDRQFILSSKKLLLSDSGFYLCAWTRTNEKLFFGSGTQLSVL.

CDR3 coding DNA: TGCGCCAGCAGGCGGGACCCGAACACTGAAGCTTTCTTT. Translating it yields CASRRDPNTEAFF. The chain is built from TRBV23-1 and TRBJ1-1, with D possibly matching TRBD1 (5 bases). TRBV23-1 is marked as an open reading frame, function uncertain. Trimming removed 6 bases from V and 1 base from J, with 9 bases in between. The CDR3 has 13 amino acids.

This chain uses TRBV14 with TRBJ2-1; D is unclear. The V end was cut by 1 base, the J end by 2 bases, with 9 bases between. Germline V gene lookup returns CDR1 SGHDN and CDR2 FVKESK. The CDR3 is 15 amino acids. The CDR3 sequence: CASSQAPAAYNEQFF. Here the CDR3 DNA reads TGTGCCAGCAGCCAAGCTCCAGCCGCCTACAATGAGCAGTTCTTC.

This clone was counted once. V and J are TRBV3-1 (or the pseudogene TRBV3-2) and TRBJ2-2, with D possibly matching TRBD2 (5 bases). Trimming shortened V by 9 bases and J by 9 bases, and 14 bases separated the two germline ends. The CDR3 has 12 residues. Germline CDR1 and CDR2: LGHDT and YNNKEL (reference sequence). CDR3 protein: CASGFRRRELFF. CDR3 in DNA: TGTGCCAGTGGCTTTAGGAGGAGGGAGCTGTTTTTT.

CDR3 protein: CAWSPITGQGAYEQYF. The CDR3 coding sequence is TGTGCCTGGAGTCCCATTACCGGACAGGGGGCATACGAGCAGTACTTC. V and J are TRBV30 and TRBJ2-7; the match to TRBD1 covers 11 bases. There are 16 residues in the CDR3. The germline CDR1 and CDR2 sequences are GTSNPN and SVGIG (reference sequence). The V gene end was trimmed by 2 bases and the J gene end by 4 bases; junction bases not matched to a gene: 10.

This sequence joins TRBV7-3 and TRBJ2-2; 7 nucleotides match TRBD1. Germline V gene sequence: CDR1 SGHTA, CDR2 FQGTGA. This CDR3 has 18 amino acids. V lost 5 bases, J lost 2 bases, and 14 bases stayed unmatched. The CDR3 DNA follows: TGTGCCAGCAGCAAGCGACAGGTCCGGGACAGAAACACCGGGGAGCTGTTTTTT. Protein: CASSKRQVRDRNTGELFF.

The chain joins TRBV9 to TRBJ1-5; D is ambiguous. CDR1 is SGDLS and CDR2 is YYNGEE in the germline V gene. Trimming removed 2 bases at V and 10 bases at J, with 16 bases between. The CDR3 is 14 amino acids. The chain's CDR3 is CASSVVGPIRPQHF. DNA of the CDR3: TGTGCCAGCAGCGTTGTAGGCCCCATTCGCCCCCAGCATTTT.